This note documents a single T cell receptor (beta chain) sequence. Its antigen is not yet known. No much larger clone is present one base from it, and per-base qualities are unavailable. This sample is drawn from a study of blood T cells in healthy people across ages (dated by TCRdb to the mid-2010s). Concerning the study at large: Template switching captured roughly one uniquely barcoded TCR beta cDNA molecule per two T cells in model experiments. For two donors (one aged 18 to 29 and one aged 80 or older), the study analyzed two additional independent replicas of 1 million unique cDNA reads from the same blood draw. Using deep sequencing normalized with unique cDNA molecular identifiers, the study measured how TCR beta repertoire diversity changes with age. Donors were grouped into four age groups: young (average approximately 15 years), middle-aged (under 40), aged (roughly 62) and long-lived (less than 85). To avoid experimental bias, donors of different ages were distributed randomly across sequencing lanes. General findings and caveats noted by the study authors: Compared with the aged group, more naive CD4+ T cells, fewer expanded clones and increased TCR diversity were shown by the long-lived group, suggesting age selection. Because the CMV infection status of the donors was unknown, age-related changes in expanded clonotypes may potentially have been confounded. Observed TCR beta diversity correlated strongly with the percentage of naive T cells measured by flow cytometry. Observed TCR beta diversity per million T cells fell roughly linearly with age, and a significant reduction was already apparent by age about 38. Since profiling was done on bulk unsorted PBMCs, naive and antigen-experienced compartments could not be conclusively compared. Estimates of total diversity based on one million sequenced T cells were regarded as lower bounds and as underestimates.

As encoded in the germline V gene, CDR1 is SNHLY while CDR2 is FYNNEI. V drops 6 bases and J drops 5 bases, leaving 17 bases in between. From the cysteine up to the phenylalanine, the CDR3 has a length of 15 residues. Only the CDR3 DNA is retained, 45 bases long and in frame from the first base. Libraries came from 5' RACE. Sequencing relied on an Illumina HiSeq 2500. A second PCR of roughly 7 to 11 cycles was performed with a sample-barcoded 5' primer and a J-beta primer mix. A unique molecular identifier was introduced onto each TCR beta cDNA molecule by a template-switch 5' adaptor carrying 12 random nucleotides. Each sample yielded at least 2.5 million CDR3-containing paired-end reads. First-strand cDNA was synthesized from all RNA with the Mint cDNA synthesis kit, primed by a TRBC-specific oligonucleotide. All cDNA was treated with uracil-DNA glycosylase and then went through a first 18-cycle PCR with the universal primers M1SS and BC2_uni_R. The original pipeline was this. Each sample was normalized by randomly selecting 1 million high-quality reads, each carrying a distinct molecular identifier. Instead of being binned into consensus sequences, reads with shared molecular identifiers were discarded. MiTCR, run with a Q25 quality threshold and the strictest error-elimination algorithm, handled CDR3 identification, clonotype clustering and error correction. Lower-bound total TCR beta diversity was estimated with a nonparametric unseen species model using Euler transformation. TCRdb trimmed the raw reads at Q25, called clones with MiXCR and kept productive beta chains. Rows merge per CDR3 protein into single entries with the most common DNA and genes. What appears here as the V and J calls and clone size reflects TCRdb's work, not the paper's. The sample table contains some 1.4 million distinct CDR3 sequences; only one count was recorded for around 39% of them. The ten largest clones represent roughly 7.7% of the sample.

Donors were about 36 systemically healthy Caucasian individuals from Russia aged 6 to 90 years. Each donor gave 8 to 10 milliliters of peripheral blood, drawn into EDTA-treated Vacutainer tubes. Ficoll-Paque density-gradient centrifugation was used to isolate PBMCs, with at least 6.5 million per sample. Total RNA, at least 5.5 micrograms per sample, was extracted from PBMCs with Trizol reagent. For every donor, flow cytometry on a PBMC aliquot measured the percentage of naive CD45RAhigh/CD27high T cells. The TCR comes from a woman younger than 35 in good health. The chain is made from TRBV2 and TRBJ2-1; the D gene is not confidently resolved. The source material was blood. In nucleotide form, the sequence is TGTGCCAGCAGAGAACTTCTAATCGGCGACAATGAGCAGTTCTTC. Translated, it gives CASRELLIGDNEQFF.